What follows are 20 T cell receptor beta chains derived from one specimen sequenced in a study of molecular identifiers for immune sequencing clone quantification. TCRdb used MiXCR to reprocess the PCR reads, holding one entry per CDR3 protein. The data show 100,000 or so distinct CDR3 sequences, 30% to 35% seen once. Specimen: naive CD8+ T cells from blood, with Jurkat cell RNA spiked in. The sample's subset: FACS-sorted CD8+CD4-CCR7+CD45RA+ naive T cells. The origin of the receptors is a human donor in good health. Some libraries in this study had Jurkat cell RNA spiked in.

The chain carries TRBV27 and TRBJ2-2; 8 bases are shared with TRBD2. The J segment lost 5 bases and the V segment lost 5 bases, leaving 7 bases of the junction unmatched. The germline CDR1 and CDR2 sequences are MNHEY and SMNVEV (reference sequence). The length of the CDR3 is 15 residues. The CDR3 DNA reads TGTGCCAGCAGTCCACGGGAGGGGGGAACCGGGGAGCTGTTTTTT. Protein product: CASSPREGGTGELFF.

Note on this clonotype: The junction shows a germline mismatch at one end, possibly a read error. The rearrangement joins TRBV5-3 to TRBJ2-3, with 7 bases lining up with TRBD1. TRBV5-3 counts as an open reading frame of uncertain function. This CDR3 has 16 residues. CDR3 loop: CASSWFRDSFTDTQNF. In nucleotides, the CDR3 is TGTGCCAGCAGCTGGTTCCGGGACAGCTTCACGGATACGCAGAATTTT.

This clonotype was observed a few times. The chain uses TRBV3-1 and TRBJ1-5, with D tentatively TRBD1 (5 bases). The CDR3 is made up of 14 amino acids. Trimming left V 4 bases short and J 4 bases short, with 11 bases between. Looked up from germline, CDR1 is LGHDT and CDR2 is YNNKEL (reference sequence). The CDR3 loop is CASSRNWGNQPQHF. CDR3 DNA sequence: TGTGCCAGCAGCCGAAATTGGGGGAATCAGCCCCAGCATTTT. Using reference TRBV3-1 and TRBJ1-5 for the parts outside the CDR3, the full variable domain is DTAVSQTPKYLVTQMGNDKSIKCEQNLGHDTMYWYKQDSKKFLKIMFSYNNKELIINETVPNRFSPKSPDKAHLNLHINSLELGDSAVYFCASSRNWGNQPQHFGDGTRLSIL.

In its sample, this clonotype was seen a few times. V and J are TRBV28 and TRBJ2-7, with D possibly TRBD1 on 6 matching bases. CDR3 length: 18 amino acids. The V gene's germline CDR1 is MDHEN and CDR2 SYDVKM. Trimming pared 5 bases from V and 4 bases from J, leaving 27 bases between. The CDR3 here is CASSNRVSVIFSPYEQYF. DNA for the CDR3: TGTGCCAGCAGTAACAGGGTATCGGTCATCTTTTCACCATACGAGCAGTACTTC.

The V and J genes are TRBV28 and TRBJ1-5, with D maybe TRBD1 (5 bases). This CDR3 contains 12 residues. The germline V gene has CDR1 MDHEN and CDR2 SYDVKM. V shed 10 bases and J shed 6 bases, with 13 bases lying between them. CDR3: CAITGGGQPQHF. In DNA, the CDR3 is TGTGCCATCACAGGAGGAGGTCAGCCCCAGCATTTT.

The chain is built from TRBV28 and TRBJ2-7; D is unresolved. Germline values: CDR1 MDHEN, CDR2 SYDVKM. V was shortened by 7 bases and J by 2 bases, with 9 bases between the two germline ends. CDR3 length: 12 residues. CDR3 sequence reads: CASTGPTYEQYF. The CDR3 DNA follows: TGTGCCAGCACCGGCCCGACCTACGAGCAGTACTTC.

This clonotype was seen only a few times. V usage is TRBV3-1 and J usage is TRBJ1-1; 8 bases map to TRBD1. The ends lost 7 bases at V and 2 bases at J; junction bases unmatched: 6. CDR3 length: 14 amino acids. Per the germline V gene, CDR1 is LGHDT and CDR2 is YNNKEL (reference sequence). The CDR3 region has the DNA TGTGCCAGCACAGGAGACAGGGGAAACACTGAAGCTTTCTTT. It translates to CASTGDRGNTEAFF.

This sequence joins TRBV7-8 and TRBJ2-2; 7 bases agree with TRBD2. The CDR3 sequence is 19 residues long. With 0 bases clipped from V and 1 base from J, the junction kept 11 bases outside the gene matches. CDR1 is SGHVS and CDR2 is FQNEAQ in the germline V gene. This CDR3 reads CASSLARGPGTMNTGELFF. CDR3 nucleotide sequence: TGTGCCAGCAGCTTAGCGAGGGGCCCCGGGACTATGAACACCGGGGAGCTGTTTTTT.

As to this clonotype: One end of the junction varies from germline; a read error may be responsible. The chain has TRBV7-9 and TRBJ1-1; 8 bases are shared with TRBD1. Germline CDR1 reads SEHNR; CDR2 reads FQNEAQ (reference sequence). The CDR3 length is 14 residues. CDR3 DNA sequence: TGTGCCAGCAGAGCCGGACAGGGTAACATTGAAGCTTTCTTT. This codes for CASRAGQGNIEAFF. Using reference TRBV7-9 and TRBJ1-1 for the parts outside the CDR3, the full variable domain is DTGVSQNPRHKITKRGQNVTFRCDPISEHNRLYWYRQTLGQGPEFLTYFQNEAQLEKSRLLSDRFSAERPKGSFSTLEIQRTEQGDSAMYLCASRAGQGNIEAFFGQGTRLTVV.

This chain joins TRBV7-8 and TRBJ1-4, with D possibly TRBD1 on 5 matching bases. Germline CDR1 and CDR2: SGHVS and FQNEAQ. Trimming left V 5 bases short and J 5 bases short, with 12 bases between. The CDR3 totals 14 residues. CDR3 region: CASSLRTRNEKLFF. In DNA form, the CDR3 reads TGTGCCAGCAGCCTCCGGACACGGAATGAAAAACTGTTTTTT.

This clonotype was counted a few times. Mismatch with germline at one junction end may stem from a read error. The chain uses TRBV7-8 and TRBJ2-1; D gene unclear. This CDR3 has 12 amino acids. CDR1 and CDR2 (germline): SGHVS, FQNEAQ. CDR3 sequence reads: CASSLWPNEQIF. DNA for the CDR3: TGTGCCAGCAGCTTATGGCCCAATGAGCAGATCTTC.

The chain couples TRBV7-8 to TRBJ2-1; D is unresolved. Germline V gene data show CDR1 as SGHVS and CDR2 as FQNEAQ. Trimming pared 5 bases from V and 5 bases from J, leaving 16 bases between. The CDR3 contains 15 residues. As DNA, the CDR3 is TGTGCCAGCAGCCACCTTACCCTTGGGCACAATGAGCAGTTCTTC. It codes for CASSHLTLGHNEQFF. Combining the CDR3 with reference TRBV7-8 and TRBJ2-1 gives the whole variable domain GAGVSQSPRYKVAKRGQDVALRCDPISGHVSLFWYQQALGQGPEFLTYFQNEAQLDKSGLPSDRFFAERPEGSVSTLKIQRTQQEDSAVYLCASSHLTLGHNEQFFGPGTRLTVL.

This clonotype occurred a few times. The chain combines TRBV28 with TRBJ2-2; 10 nucleotides align to TRBD2. The germline CDR1 and CDR2 sequences are MDHEN and SYDVKM. Trimming took 1 base from V and 5 from J; bases not matched to a gene: 7. The CDR3 is 17 residues long. CDR3 loop: CASSLYPGTSDTGELFF. As DNA, the CDR3 is TGTGCCAGCAGTTTATACCCCGGGACTAGCGATACCGGGGAGCTGTTTTTT.

V usage is TRBV9 and J usage is TRBJ2-2, with D unclear. The CDR3 totals 18 residues. Germline CDR1 reads SGDLS; CDR2 reads YYNGEE. The V end lost 2 bases, the J end lost 6 bases, and 23 bases lay between the germline ends. The DNA for the CDR3 is TGTGCCAGCAGCGTGCACCAGGACGGCGGATGGGCCTCCGGGGAGCTGTTTTTT. This sequence encodes CASSVHQDGGWASGELFF.

The V gene is TRBV28, the J gene TRBJ1-5, with D possibly TRBD1 on 6 matching bases. CDR1 is MDHEN and CDR2 is SYDVKM in the germline V gene. Trimming pared 5 bases from V and 0 bases from J, leaving 14 bases between. CDR3 size: 16 residues. The CDR3 DNA follows: TGTGCCAGCAGTCCAAAACAGGGACATAGCAATCAGCCCCAGCATTTT. This sequence encodes CASSPKQGHSNQPQHF.

The chain uses TRBV28 and TRBJ2-5, with no clear D. V was pared by 8 bases and J by 5 bases, with 9 bases between. The CDR3 loop spans 11 amino acids. Germline V gene sequence: CDR1 MDHEN, CDR2 SYDVKM. CDR3: CASAFSETQYF. CDR3 DNA: TGTGCCAGCGCCTTCAGTGAGACCCAGTACTTC.

This clonotype occurred a few times. The V call is TRBV28, the J call TRBJ1-5; tentative D call: TRBD1 (5 bases). This CDR3 comprises 17 residues. V lost 7 bases, J lost 2 bases, and 21 bases lay in between. Germline-derived CDR1 and CDR2 are MDHEN and SYDVKM. The CDR3 nucleotides are TGTGCCAGCATACGGGCAGGGCCCCTTTATGGCAATCAGCCCCAGCATTTT. It specifies CASIRAGPLYGNQPQHF.

The chain joins TRBV15 to TRBJ2-7; tentatively, D is TRBD2 (6 bases). Germline lookup yields CDR1 LNHNV and CDR2 YYDKDF (reference sequence). The CDR3 contains 15 residues. The germline V and J ends were trimmed by 10 bases and 2 bases, with 21 bases remaining between them. The CDR3 DNA is TGTGCCAGCAGATTGGGGCCGGGAGCACCCTACGAGCAGTACTTC. Amino acid sequence: CASRLGPGAPYEQYF.

J is TRBJ2-7 and V is TRBV11-2; D not resolved. The CDR3 runs to 11 residues. Trimming cost V 4 bases and J 6 bases, with 7 bases left between them. CDR1 is SGHAT, CDR2 FQNNGV, per germline. The CDR3 spells CASSSISEQYF. The CDR3 DNA reads TGTGCCAGCAGCTCCATTAGCGAGCAGTACTTC.

The V gene is TRBV9, the J gene TRBJ2-3, with TRBD2 as a possible D gene (5 bases). Germline values: CDR1 SGDLS, CDR2 YYNGEE. V dropped 4 bases and J dropped 3 bases, with 12 bases sitting between them. The CDR3 spans 14 residues. CDR3 in amino acids: CASSPPRGTDTQYF. The CDR3 nucleotides read TGTGCCAGCAGCCCCCCGCGCGGGACAGATACGCAGTATTTT.